The rows below give T cell receptor beta chains drawn from one sample of a study of blood T cell repertoires in COVID-19. Clones were read by immunoSEQ multiplex PCR, and TCRdb kept only the in-frame ones, dropping some. This repertoire shows approximately 110,000 clones, roughly 83% found once; its top ten account for about 5.4%. The sequenced material came from peripheral blood. All receptors derive from a human donor in a cohort sampled during active COVID-19. Each CDR3 is given with its conserved first and last residue. Fields, in order: V gene, D gene, J gene, clone size, CDR3 protein, CDR3 DNA. A D gene is named only where the DNA matches it firmly. Clone size is shown for a subset of rows, as once, few, many or a class of expanded clone.

V: TRBV7-6; D: -; J: TRBJ2-5; size: -; CDR3: CASSSRRGNGVETQYF; DNA: TGTGCCAGCAGCTCCCGTCGAGGGAATGGGGTGGAGACCCAGTACTTC
V: TRBV6-5; D: -; J: TRBJ2-7; size: few; CDR3: CASSSQTYEQYF; DNA: TGTGCCAGCAGTTCCCAAACCTACGAGCAGTACTTC
V: TRBV2; D: -; J: TRBJ2-3; size: -; CDR3: CASSIPRGSLDTQYF; DNA: TGTGCCAGCAGCATCCCCCGCGGGTCGCTTGATACGCAGTATTTT
V: TRBV7-9; D: -; J: TRBJ2-1; size: -; CDR3: CASSLAASVEGEQFF; DNA: TGTGCCAGCAGCTTAGCCGCTAGTGTTGAAGGTGAGCAGTTCTTC
V: TRBV12-5; D: TRBD2; J: TRBJ2-3; size: -; CDR3: CASGPSGSPTDTQYF; DNA: TGTGCTAGTGGTCCTAGCGGGAGTCCCACAGATACGCAGTATTTT
V: TRBV11-2; D: -; J: TRBJ2-7; size: -; CDR3: CASSFYRSSYEQYF; DNA: TGTGCCAGCAGTTTCTACAGGTCCTCCTACGAGCAGTACTTC
V: TRBV3-1/TRBV3-2; D: TRBD2; J: TRBJ2-1; size: -; CDR3: CASSQVVLAGQGRGDEQFF; DNA: TGTGCCAGCAGCCAAGTGGTACTAGCGGGTCAAGGAAGGGGGGATGAGCAGTTCTTC
V: TRBV10-2; D: -; J: TRBJ1-3; size: -; CDR3: CASGTNSGNTIYF; DNA: TGCGCCAGCGGCACAAACTCTGGAAACACCATATATTTT
V: TRBV15; D: -; J: TRBJ2-2; size: -; CDR3: CATSRGGRGTGELFF; DNA: TGTGCCACCAGCAGAGGAGGTCGAGGGACCGGGGAGCTGTTTTTT
V: TRBV19; D: -; J: TRBJ1-5; size: -; CDR3: CASTPRGGSDSNQPQHF; DNA: TGTGCCAGTACCCCCCGGGGAGGTTCTGATAGCAATCAGCCCCAGCATTTT
V: TRBV19; D: -; J: TRBJ1-5; size: few; CDR3: CASSRGGSSNQPQHF; DNA: TGTGCCAGTAGCCGCGGGGGCAGTAGCAATCAGCCCCAGCATTTT
V: TRBV5-1; D: TRBD2; J: TRBJ2-7; size: -; CDR3: CASSLEAGGTYEQYF; DNA: TGCGCCAGCAGCTTGGAAGCGGGGGGAACCTACGAGCAGTACTTC
V: TRBV7-3; D: -; J: TRBJ2-6; size: -; CDR3: CASSLRLGGIHSGANVLTF; DNA: TGTGCCAGCAGCCTAAGACTGGGGGGAATTCACTCTGGGGCCAACGTCCTGACTTTC